This T cell receptor beta chain was captured in a study of T cell responses to AZD1222 COVID-19 vaccine. Overall study results and limits: At baseline, seropositivity was found in only six AZD1222 recipients. Among the donors, most were white British and more were female, and clonal diversity was possibly underestimated. Epitopes outside B.1.351 and B.1.1.7 mutated regions reportedly drew nearly half of spike TCRs.

Turning to this clone: Its antigen is as yet unknown.

TCRdb keeps only in-frame clones here, not all; method: immunoSEQ multiplex PCR. Of fewer than 200,000 clones listed, approximately 92% were seen once; the top ten hold 8% to 13%. The CDR3 loop spans 12 amino acids. Trimming at V came to 5 bases and at J to 8 bases, leaving 5 bases not matched to a gene. The germline V gene encodes CDR1 MNHEY and CDR2 SMNVEV (reference sequence). Here the sequenced sample was peripheral blood, taken on day 0 of AZD1222 vaccination. This receptor was obtained from an adult in good health. The V call is TRBV27, the J call TRBJ1-1, with TRBD1 identical over 7 bases. CDR3 in amino acids: CASSRNRGEAFF. CDR3 in DNA: TGTGCCAGCAGTCGCAACAGGGGAGAAGCTTTCTTT.